This T cell receptor beta chain was captured in a study of blood T cells in healthy people across ages. Using a J-beta primer mix together with a sample-barcoded 5' primer, a second PCR was run for about 6 to 11 cycles. TCRdb recomputed calls from the 5' RACE reads with MiXCR, one row per CDR3 protein. The sample lists 450,000 to 650,000 distinct CDR3 sequences; around 24% were seen once. The CDR3 is made up of 15 amino acids. Germline CDR1 MNHEY, CDR2 SVGAGI. Germline trimming cut 6 bases from V and 4 bases from J; bases unmatched to any gene: 6. This clonotype was detected a few times. These data were also reused for a study on T cells of mothers and their children.

The chain couples TRBV6-5 to TRBJ2-1; 10 bases are a match to TRBD2. This TCR was recovered from a boy younger than 18 in good health. Sequenced sample: blood. The CDR3 reads CASSRTSGDYNEQFF. The CDR3 DNA is TGTGCCAGCAGCCGTACTAGCGGGGATTACAATGAGCAGTTCTTC.